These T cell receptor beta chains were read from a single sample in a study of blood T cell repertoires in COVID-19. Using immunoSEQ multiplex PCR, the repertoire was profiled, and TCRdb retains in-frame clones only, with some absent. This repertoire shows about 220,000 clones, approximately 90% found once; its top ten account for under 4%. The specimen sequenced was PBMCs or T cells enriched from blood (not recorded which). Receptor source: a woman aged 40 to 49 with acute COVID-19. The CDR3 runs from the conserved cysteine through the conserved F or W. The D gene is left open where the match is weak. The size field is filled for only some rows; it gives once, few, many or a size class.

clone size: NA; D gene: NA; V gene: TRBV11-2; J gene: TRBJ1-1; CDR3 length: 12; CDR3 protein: CASSPGSAEAFF; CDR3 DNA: TGTGCCAGCAGTCCCGGTAGTGCTGAAGCTTTCTTT
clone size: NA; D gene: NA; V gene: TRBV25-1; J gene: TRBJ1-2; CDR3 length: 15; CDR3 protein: CASSRRDGYNYGYTF; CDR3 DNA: TGTGCCAGCAGTAGGAGGGACGGCTATAACTATGGCTACACCTTC
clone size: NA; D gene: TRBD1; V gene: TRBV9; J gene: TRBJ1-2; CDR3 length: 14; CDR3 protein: CASSVQGAAYGYTF; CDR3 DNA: TGTGCCAGCAGCGTACAGGGGGCGGCCTATGGCTACACCTTC
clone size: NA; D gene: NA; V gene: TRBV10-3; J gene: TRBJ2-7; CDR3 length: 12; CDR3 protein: CAISESSYEQYF; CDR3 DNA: TGTGCCATCAGTGAGTCGAGCTACGAGCAGTACTTC
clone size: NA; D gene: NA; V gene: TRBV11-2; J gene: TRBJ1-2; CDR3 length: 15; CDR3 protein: CASSPRGGSYHGYTF; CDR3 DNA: TGTGCCAGCAGCCCCCGGGGTGGAAGTTATCATGGCTACACCTTC
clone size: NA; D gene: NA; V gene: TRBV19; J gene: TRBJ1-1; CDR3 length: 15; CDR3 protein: CASKAGVSMNTEAFF; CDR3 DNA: TGTGCCAGTAAGGCCGGAGTCTCCATGAACACTGAAGCTTTCTTT
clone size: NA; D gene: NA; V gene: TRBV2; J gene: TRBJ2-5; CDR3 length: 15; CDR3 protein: CASNPIGASQETQYF; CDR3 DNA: TGTGCCAGCAACCCAATAGGGGCTAGTCAAGAGACCCAGTACTTC
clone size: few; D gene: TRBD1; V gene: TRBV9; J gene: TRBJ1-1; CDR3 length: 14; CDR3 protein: CASSVQQGDTEAFF; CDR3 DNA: TGTGCCAGCAGCGTGCAACAGGGGGACACTGAAGCTTTCTTT
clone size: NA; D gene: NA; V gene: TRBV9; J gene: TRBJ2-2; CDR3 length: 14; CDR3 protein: CASSPFRNTGELFF; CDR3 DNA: TGTGCCAGCAGCCCCTTTAGGAACACCGGGGAGCTGTTTTTT
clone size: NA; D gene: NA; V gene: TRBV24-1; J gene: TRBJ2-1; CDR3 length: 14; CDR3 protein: CATSAPQGWGEQFF; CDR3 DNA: TGTGCCACCAGTGCCCCACAGGGTTGGGGCGAGCAGTTCTTC
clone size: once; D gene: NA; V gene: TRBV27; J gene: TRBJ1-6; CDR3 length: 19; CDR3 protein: CASSLFKRQASSYNSPLHF; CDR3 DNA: TGTGCCAGCAGTTTATTTAAAAGACAGGCGAGCTCCTATAATTCACCCCTCCACTTT
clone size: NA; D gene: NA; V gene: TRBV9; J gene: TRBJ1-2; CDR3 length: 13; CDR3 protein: CASSVGGRSGYTF; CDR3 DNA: TGTGCCAGCAGCGTGGGGGGGCGGTCTGGCTACACCTTC
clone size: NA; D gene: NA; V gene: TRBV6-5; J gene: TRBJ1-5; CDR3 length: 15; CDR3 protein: CASLMGQATNQPQHF; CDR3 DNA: TGTGCCAGCTTAATGGGGCAAGCAACGAATCAGCCCCAGCATTTT